These 32 T cell receptor beta chains came from one sample sequenced in a study of regulatory T cells in long-lasting Graves disease. Time point meaning: persistent/refractory GD, antithyroid drugs over 5 years with positive TRAb. PBMC RNA was the source of the TCR library. CDR3 regions were amplified by Arm-PCR using iRepertoire HTBI primers to build TCR beta libraries. A single record per CDR3 protein comes from TCRdb applying MiXCR to the multiplex PCR reads. This sample carries roughly 360,000 distinct CDR3 sequences, less than 30% of them seen once, and the ten largest clones take about 27%. The sequences come from peripheral blood mononuclear cells (PBMCs), collected when the disease was refractory, from a patient treated with antithyroid drugs. The receptors come from a woman in her thirties or forties with Graves disease.

This clonotype was observed at least ten times. The genes are TRBV20-1 and TRBJ1-6; 7 bases align to TRBD1. CDR1 and CDR2 (germline): DFQATT, SNEGSKA (reference sequence). The CDR3 has 14 residues. The junction had 8 bases not matched to a gene; V was cut back by 6 bases and J by 6 bases. In DNA, the CDR3 is TGCAGTGCATCAGGGGACAGCATTAATTCACCCCTCCACTTT. The encoded protein is CSASGDSINSPLHF.

To note about this clonotype: This may stem from a read error, because a much larger clone lies one nucleotide away. The rearrangement uses TRBV6-2 or TRBV6-3 and TRBJ2-5; the match to TRBD2 covers 10 bases. Germline V gene sequence: CDR1 MNHEY, CDR2 SVGEGT. The CDR3 spans 15 residues. The CDR3 reads CASIASGSLGETRYF. In DNA, the CDR3 is TGTGCCAGCATTGCTAGCGGGAGTTTAGGGGAGACCCGGTACTTC.

V usage is TRBV7-9 and J usage is TRBJ2-2, with a tentative D call TRBD1 (6 bases). Germline V gene data show CDR1 as SEHNR and CDR2 as FQNEAQ (reference sequence). Trimming cost V 5 bases and J 6 bases, with 10 bases left between them. There are 13 residues in the CDR3. The CDR3 spells CASSTTGSGELFF. DNA of the CDR3: TGTGCCAGCAGCACTACAGGGTCCGGGGAGCTGTTTTTT.

This clonotype was recorded many times. The J gene is TRBJ1-1, the V gene TRBV12-3 or TRBV12-4, with 8 bases fitting TRBD1. V dropped 6 bases and J dropped 7; count of bases not matched to a gene: 10. The CDR3 spans 14 residues. This CDR3 reads CASSSILDRVEAFF. The CDR3 region has the DNA TGTGCCAGCAGCTCTATACTGGACAGGGTTGAAGCTTTCTTT.

This clonotype was observed at least ten times. The chain links TRBV7-2 to TRBJ2-7; D is possibly TRBD1 (5 bases). The CDR3 is made up of 15 amino acids. V lost 5 bases, J lost 3 bases, and 17 bases lay in between. From germline, CDR1 is SGHTA and CDR2 FQGNSA. The CDR3 sequence is CASSPQSGNLYEQYF. The CDR3 nucleotides are TGTGCCAGCAGCCCCCAGTCAGGGAACCTCTACGAGCAGTACTTC.

This chain joins TRBV20-1 and TRBJ1-1, with 9 positions matching TRBD1. V shed 4 bases, J shed 4 bases, and the junction held 4 bases outside the gene matches. CDR1 and CDR2 from the germline V gene are DFQATT and SNEGSKA (reference sequence). The CDR3 runs to 13 residues. The CDR3 loop reads CSATKTGGTEAFF. CDR3 nucleotides: TGCAGTGCTACGAAGACAGGGGGCACTGAAGCTTTCTTT.

The sample holds many counts of this clonotype. J is TRBJ2-7 and V is TRBV11-2; D tentatively fits TRBD1 or TRBD2 (5 bases each). In germline, CDR1 is SGHAT, CDR2 FQNNGV. The CDR3 loop spans 14 amino acids. V was clipped by 2 bases and J by 2 bases, with 10 bases between them. CDR3 residues: CASSLRDPPYEQYF. The CDR3 DNA is TGTGCCAGCAGCTTAAGGGACCCCCCCTACGAGCAGTACTTC.

This clonotype was seen a handful of times. A read error may explain this, as a much larger clone is one base away. The rearrangement uses TRBV28 and TRBJ2-7; D is unresolved. The CDR3 sequence is 17 residues long. V was trimmed by 7 bases and J by 3 bases, leaving 25 bases between them. Germline V gene lookup returns CDR1 MDHEN and CDR2 SYDVKM. The CDR3 loop reads CASKTPTADGDFYEQYF. The CDR3 region has the DNA TGTGCCAGCAAAACGCCCACGGCTGATGGCGACTTCTACGAGCAGTACTTC.

J is TRBJ1-1 and V is TRBV3-1; 9 bases fit TRBD1. Germline CDR1 reads LGHDT; CDR2 reads YNNKEL (reference sequence). There are 15 residues in the CDR3. V dropped 4 bases and J dropped 4; count of bases not matched to a gene: 7. The DNA of the CDR3 is TGTGCCAGCAGCCCCCGACAGGGACAGGGCACTGAAGCTTTCTTT. Protein sequence: CASSPRQGQGTEAFF.

This chain connects TRBV28 to TRBJ2-7, with 8 bases identical to TRBD2. With 6 bases clipped from V and 6 bases from J, the junction kept 13 bases outside the gene matches. This CDR3 region has 15 residues. Germline-derived CDR1 and CDR2 are MDHEN and SYDVKM. The CDR3 DNA reads TGTGCCAGCAGCCACCGTGGTAGCGGGAACTCCGAGCAGTACTTC. As protein: CASSHRGSGNSEQYF.

This clonotype was picked up one time. The chain links TRBV29-1 to TRBJ2-1; 15 bases map to TRBD2. The junction had 8 bases not matched to a gene; V was cut back by 7 bases and J by 10 bases. Germline V gene sequence: CDR1 SQVTM, CDR2 ANQGSEA. CDR3 size: 14 residues. The CDR3 loop is CSGWTSGRVTEQFF. The CDR3, as DNA: TGCAGCGGCTGGACTAGCGGGAGGGTTACGGAGCAGTTCTTC.

This clonotype was recorded many times. The chain couples TRBV12-3 or TRBV12-4 to TRBJ1-1; D may be TRBD1 (6 bases). V lost 3 bases to trimming and J lost 6 bases, with 14 bases between them. The CDR3 runs 14 residues. CDR3 nucleotide sequence: TGTGCCAGCAGTTTGGTACAGGGAAAACCTGAAGCTTTCTTT. It codes for CASSLVQGKPEAFF.

V is TRBV28 and J is TRBJ2-6, with D perhaps matching TRBD2 (6 bases). Trimming shortened V by 6 bases and J by 0 bases, and 21 bases separated the two germline ends. Germline V gene data show CDR1 as MDHEN and CDR2 as SYDVKM. The CDR3 sequence is 19 residues long. The CDR3 loop reads CASSPWGVRRGSGANVLTF. For the CDR3, the DNA is TGTGCCAGCAGCCCCTGGGGGGTGCGAAGAGGCTCTGGGGCCAACGTCCTGACTTTC.

This clonotype was observed many times. The J gene is TRBJ1-2, the V gene TRBV5-8, with D unresolved. The CDR3 consists of 13 residues. The germline V gene encodes CDR1 SGHTS and CDR2 YDEGEE. The V gene lost 0 bases and the J gene lost 5 bases, with 8 bases spanning the gap. CDR3 DNA: TGTGCCAGCAGCTTGGCCTCAAGTTATGGCTACACCTTC. It specifies CASSLASSYGYTF.

This clonotype was counted at least ten times. The gene calls are TRBV28 and TRBJ1-2; 7 bases are shared with TRBD1. With V trimmed by 2 bases and J by 0 bases, 6 bases remained unmatched. The CDR3 contains 16 residues. Germline-derived CDR1 and CDR2 are MDHEN and SYDVKM. The CDR3 DNA sequence: TGTGCCAGCAGTTTAGTCGGACAGGAGACTAACTATGGCTACACCTTC. It is translated as CASSLVGQETNYGYTF.

The chain is built from TRBV15 and TRBJ1-5; TRBD1 matches at 8 bases. Per the germline V gene, CDR1 is LNHNV and CDR2 is YYDKDF (reference sequence). This CDR3 spans 17 amino acids. J lost 4 bases, V lost 4 bases, and 12 bases had no gene match. CDR3 sequence: CATSTKLIDRGNQPQHF. The CDR3 DNA reads TGTGCCACCAGCACCAAATTAATTGACAGGGGAAATCAGCCCCAGCATTTT.

This rearrangement joins TRBV5-1 to TRBJ1-1; D gene uncertain. The CDR3 is 15 residues long. V lost 0 bases and J lost 0, with 9 bases in between. CDR1 and CDR2 from the germline V gene are SGHRS and YFSETQ. CDR3 loop: CASSLGLGLNTEAFF. The CDR3 bases are TGCGCCAGCAGCTTGGGACTGGGATTGAACACTGAAGCTTTCTTT. The variable domain in full, with the rest retrieved from reference TRBV5-1 and TRBJ1-1, is KAGVTQTPRYLIKTRGQQVTLSCSPISGHRSVSWYQQTPGQGLQFLFEYFSETQRNKGNFPGRFSGRQFSNSRSEMNVSTLELGDSALYLCASSLGLGLNTEAFFGQGTRLTVV.

The chain has TRBV3-1 and TRBJ2-7; TRBD1 is a possible D gene (5 bases). Trimming took 1 base from V and 2 from J, leaving 12 bases between them. Germline V gene lookup returns CDR1 LGHDT and CDR2 YNNKEL (reference sequence). The CDR3 runs to 15 residues. CDR3 bases: TGTGCCAGCAGCCAAGCTCACAGGTCACCCTACGAGCAGTACTTC. Residues: CASSQAHRSPYEQYF.

This clonotype was seen a handful of times. The rearrangement links TRBV29-1 to TRBJ1-1, with TRBD1 matching over 7 bases. From germline, CDR1 is SQVTM and CDR2 ANQGSEA. The CDR3 spans 12 residues. V was pared by 7 bases and J by 4 bases, with 6 bases of the junction left unmatched. CDR3 residues: CSATGVGTEAFF. The DNA of the CDR3 is TGCAGCGCCACAGGGGTAGGCACTGAAGCTTTCTTT. Complete variable domain (other parts from reference TRBV29-1 and TRBJ1-1): SAVISQKPSRDICQRGTSLTIQCQVDSQVTMMFWYRQQPGQSLTLIATANQGSEATYESGFVIDKFPISRPNLTFSTLTVSNMSPEDSSIYLCSATGVGTEAFFGQGTRLTVV.

The gene calls are TRBV24-1 and TRBJ2-2; a weak D match, TRBD2 (6 bases). This CDR3 region has 17 residues. Trimming pared 3 bases from V and 2 bases from J, leaving 15 bases between. Germline CDR1 KGHDR, CDR2 SFDVKD. CDR3 sequence reads: CATSDPAGTYNTGELFF. The CDR3 region has the DNA TGTGCCACCAGTGATCCTGCCGGGACTTATAACACCGGGGAGCTGTTTTTT.

This clonotype has a count of ten or more. This rearrangement joins TRBV28 to TRBJ1-5; D gene unclear. Between the trimmed V and J ends, which lost 3 bases and 2 bases, there was a span of 14 bases. Germline V gene data show CDR1 as MDHEN and CDR2 as SYDVKM. The CDR3 covers 16 residues. CDR3 sequence: CASSFGLPGGNQPQHF. DNA for the CDR3: TGTGCCAGCAGTTTCGGGCTTCCCGGGGGCAATCAGCCCCAGCATTTT.

This clonotype was counted between two and nine times. The genes are TRBV7-9 and TRBJ2-7, with D perhaps TRBD1 (5 bases). The CDR3 has 14 residues. CDR1 is SEHNR and CDR2 is FQNEAQ in the germline V gene (reference sequence). Between the trimmed V and J ends, which lost 3 bases and 7 bases, there was a span of 16 bases. CDR3 residues: CASSFQGALGEQYF. The CDR3 DNA follows: TGTGCCAGCAGCTTCCAAGGGGCCCTCGGGGAGCAGTACTTC.

About this clonotype: A much larger clone differs from this one at a single base, so this may be a read error. The rearrangement uses TRBV11-2 and TRBJ2-7; possibly TRBD2 for D (6 bases). V lost 10 bases to trimming and J lost 2 bases, with 9 bases between them. The CDR3 is 11 amino acids. From germline, CDR1 is SGHAT and CDR2 FQNNGV. The CDR3 loop reads CATKRAYEQYF. The CDR3 region has the DNA TGTGCCACCAAGCGGGCCTACGAGCAGTACTTC.

This clonotype was counted at least ten times. The chain joins TRBV28 to TRBJ2-5, with TRBD1 identical over 9 bases. J gave up 3 bases and V 4 bases, and 9 bases lay outside the gene matches. CDR1 is MDHEN, CDR2 SYDVKM, per germline. CDR3 size: 16 residues. CDR3 sequence (DNA): TGTGCCAGCAGTTCTATTAGCCGGGACAGGGAAGAGACCCAGTACTTC. This codes for CASSSISRDREETQYF. Full variable domain (outside the CDR3, taken from reference TRBV28 and TRBJ2-5): DVKVTQSSRYLVKRTGEKVFLECVQDMDHENMFWYRQDPGLGLRLIYFSYDVKMKEKGDIPEGYSVSREKKERFSLILESASTNQTSMYLCASSSISRDREETQYFGPGTRLLVL.

The J gene is TRBJ2-1, the V gene TRBV7-8; 10 bases are a match to TRBD2. Trimming took 3 bases from V and 0 from J; bases not matched to a gene: 20. CDR1 and CDR2 from the germline V gene are SGHVS and FQNEAQ. The CDR3 extends over 22 amino acids. The DNA of the CDR3 is TGTGCCAGCAGCTTCGGACCCCGAGCGGGAGGGCCCCGACATGACTCCTACAATGAGCAGTTCTTC. The encoded protein is CASSFGPRAGGPRHDSYNEQFF.

This clonotype was counted only a few times. This rearrangement joins TRBV28 to TRBJ2-1, with D perhaps matching TRBD1 or TRBD2 (5 bases each). V was cut by 3 bases and J by 5 bases, with 8 bases left in between. The CDR3 is made up of 13 amino acids. Germline V gene data show CDR1 as MDHEN and CDR2 as SYDVKM. CDR3 sequence reads: CASSFPGHNEQFF. The CDR3 DNA reads as TGTGCCAGCAGTTTTCCGGGACACAATGAGCAGTTCTTC.

In its sample, this clonotype was seen many times. The CDR3 nucleotides read TGCAGTGCTAGGGCCTTCTACGAGCAGTACTTC. It specifies CSARAFYEQYF. V gene TRBV20-1 combines with J gene TRBJ2-7, with D unclear. Germline CDR1 and CDR2: DFQATT and SNEGSKA (reference sequence). Trimming took 3 bases from V and 3 from J, leaving 6 bases between them. The CDR3 spans 11 residues.

DNA for the CDR3: TGCAGTGCCCTCGGGACGGACTCCTACGAGCAGTACTTC. Translation: CSALGTDSYEQYF. The chain carries TRBV20-1 and TRBJ2-7; D is possibly TRBD1 or TRBD2 (5 bases each). This CDR3 has 13 amino acids. Germline values: CDR1 DFQATT, CDR2 SNEGSKA (reference sequence). V lost 6 bases and J lost 0, with 12 bases in between.

This clonotype was counted at least ten times. This rearrangement joins TRBV28 to TRBJ2-7, with D hard to call. Deletions cut 6 bases from V and 4 bases from J, with 10 bases between. CDR3 length equals 12 residues. In germline, CDR1 is MDHEN, CDR2 SYDVKM. CDR3 DNA sequence: TGTGCCAGCAGCCCCTCAGGATACGAGCAGTACTTC. It yields the protein CASSPSGYEQYF.

For this clonotype: This may be a read error: a much more frequent sequence differs by one nucleotide. This chain links TRBV4-2 with TRBJ1-1, with unresolved D. V was trimmed by 0 bases and J by 4 bases, leaving 6 bases between them. The CDR3 loop spans 13 amino acids. Germline V gene data show CDR1 as LGHNA and CDR2 as YNFKEQ. The CDR3 reads CASSQEDGTEAFF. CDR3 nucleotide sequence: TGTGCCAGCAGCCAAGAGGACGGCACTGAAGCTTTCTTT.

This clonotype was recorded a few times. A read error may explain this, as a much larger clone is one base away. V and J are TRBV5-1 and TRBJ2-7; no definite D call. V was cut by 5 bases and J by 3 bases, with 6 bases left in between. Germline CDR1 reads SGHRS; CDR2 reads YFSETQ. The CDR3 extends over 11 amino acids. The CDR3 sequence is CASSNDYEQYF. CDR3 sequence (DNA): TGCGCCAGCAGTAACGACTACGAGCAGTACTTC.

Many counts were recorded for this clonotype. The gene calls are TRBV20-1 and TRBJ1-1; 7 nucleotides match TRBD1. The length of the CDR3 is 13 residues. From germline, CDR1 is DFQATT and CDR2 SNEGSKA (reference sequence). Losses at the gene ends were 0 bases for V and 7 bases for J; bases not matched to a gene: 5. The CDR3 DNA follows: TGCAGTGCTAGAGAACAGGGGCGAAATGAAGCTTTCTTT. This translates into CSAREQGRNEAFF.